Sequencing of this T cell receptor beta chain was carried out in a study of cytotoxic CD8 clonotypes in ibrutinib-treated CLL. Study-wide points: Sustained-remission and progressing patients were not sampled at matched times. Clonality measured at baseline exceeded age-matched healthy donors, tracking circulating CD8+ T-cell counts. Once treatment began, public clonotypes, which were uncommon, contracted or stayed stable.

This CDR3 spans 15 amino acids. V was cut by 6 bases and J by 4 bases, with 18 bases left in between. Germline values: CDR1 WSHSY, CDR2 SAAADI. Generated by immunoSEQ multiplex PCR, the TCRdb table keeps only in-frame clones and is missing some. The sample records fewer than 300,000 clones, roughly 76% being singletons. PBMCs were cryopreserved, and around 1.9 micrograms of genomic DNA from them went into TCR beta libraries. A note on this clone: Its antigen is unknown.

The V gene is TRBV10-2, the J gene TRBJ2-5, with D hard to call. This receptor was obtained from a human donor with chronic lymphocytic leukemia. Sample: PBMCs, taken at disease progression, from a patient treated with ibrutinib. CDR3 sequence: CASSQVTLLGETQYF. The CDR3 nucleotides are TGCGCCAGCAGCCAGGTTACACTCCTTGGAGAGACCCAGTACTTC.